The 28 T cell receptor beta chains below were found in one sample sequenced in a study of blood T cell repertoires in COVID-19. Sequencing used immunoSEQ multiplex PCR; TCRdb keeps in-frame clones, though not all of them. The table lists fewer than 45,000 clones, around nine tenths of them singletons, with around an eighth in the top ten. The sequenced sample consisted of peripheral blood. The origin of the receptors is a human donor in a cohort sampled during active COVID-19.

This clone turned up a few times. J is TRBJ2-2 and V is TRBV12-3 or TRBV12-4; possible D gene TRBD1, 6 bases. CDR3 length: 13 residues. With 4 bases removed from V and 5 bases from J, the gap between germline ends came to 8 bases. The CDR3 bases are TGTGCCAGCAGTTCCACAGGGACCGGGGAGCTGTTTTTT. This encodes CASSSTGTGELFF.

The chain links TRBV12-3 or TRBV12-4 to TRBJ1-1, with 7 bases fitting TRBD1. The CDR3 is 12 residues long. J lost 10 bases, V lost 5 bases, and 7 bases had no gene match. The CDR3 nucleotides are TGTGCCAGCAGTCCAACAGGGGTGAGAGCTTTCTTT. It codes for CASSPTGVRAFF.

The chain recombines TRBV5-6 with TRBJ1-2, with TRBD1 identical over 9 bases. The CDR3 is made up of 15 amino acids. Losses at the gene ends were 2 bases for V and 5 bases for J; bases not matched to a gene: 7. Germline values: CDR1 SGHDT, CDR2 YYEEEE. CDR3 DNA sequence: TGTGCCAGCAGCTTATATTGGGACAGGGATTATGGCTACACCTTC. This sequence encodes CASSLYWDRDYGYTF.

The gene calls are TRBV7-6 and TRBJ2-7; 9 nucleotides line up with TRBD1. CDR1 and CDR2 (germline): SGHVS, FNYEAQ. This CDR3 has 14 amino acids. V gave up 5 bases and J gave up 1 base; unmatched junction bases: 3. CDR3 nucleotide sequence: TGTGCCAGCAGCCCACAGGGGGCTTCCTACGAGCAGTACTTC. It specifies CASSPQGASYEQYF.

CDR3 sequence (DNA): TGTGCCAGCAGCGTATCAGCGGGGGGGAGCAATGAGCAGTTCTTC. Translating it yields CASSVSAGGSNEQFF. The chain is built from TRBV9 and TRBJ2-1; 10 bases map to TRBD2. The germline gives CDR1 SGDLS, CDR2 YYNGEE. The CDR3 sequence is 15 residues long. V lost 1 base, J lost 6 bases, and 4 bases stayed unmatched.

The V and J genes are TRBV7-9 and TRBJ1-2; no clear D. The length of the CDR3 is 12 residues. The V end lost 5 bases, the J end lost 8 bases, and 12 bases lay between the germline ends. The germline V gene has CDR1 SEHNR and CDR2 FQNEAQ (reference sequence). In DNA form, the CDR3 reads TGTGCCAGCAGCCTGGACTCGGGGGGCTACACCTTC. Protein: CASSLDSGGYTF.

The chain couples TRBV4-3 to TRBJ1-4; 8 bases match TRBD1. Germline trimming cut 3 bases from V and 8 bases from J; bases unmatched to any gene: 8. Germline assignment: CDR1 LGHNA and CDR2 YSLEER. This CDR3 spans 15 amino acids. The CDR3 DNA is TGCGCCAGCAGCCAGGGGGGACAGGTGGGAGAAAAACTGTTTTTT. Protein: CASSQGGQVGEKLFF.

The CDR3 DNA is TGTGCCAGTAGTGGCGACACAAGTAATTCACCCCTCCACTTT. It specifies CASSGDTSNSPLHF. The V gene is TRBV19, the J gene TRBJ1-6; no clear D. The CDR3 has 14 amino acids. V was cut by 5 bases and J by 6 bases, with 11 bases left in between. CDR1 is LNHDA and CDR2 is SQIVND in the germline V gene (reference sequence).

The chain is built from TRBV5-4 and TRBJ2-1, with D possibly being TRBD1 (5 bases). The CDR3 extends over 15 amino acids. Germline lookup yields CDR1 SGHNT and CDR2 YYREEE (reference sequence). V gave up 3 bases and J gave up 0 bases, with 10 bases separating them. CDR3 in amino acids: CASSSRGLSYNEQFF. For the CDR3, the DNA is TGTGCCAGCAGCTCAAGGGGCCTCTCCTACAATGAGCAGTTCTTC. The whole variable domain, filled in from reference TRBV5-4 and TRBJ2-1, reads ETGVTQSPTHLIKTRGQQVTLRCSSQSGHNTVSWYQQALGQGPQFIFQYYREEENGRGNFPPRFSGLQFPNYSSELNVNALELDDSALYLCASSSRGLSYNEQFFGPGTRLTVL.

The CDR3 region is CASSLRGKGETQYF. The CDR3 DNA sequence: TGTGCCAGCAGCTTGAGGGGCAAAGGAGAGACCCAGTACTTC. The chain has TRBV5-4 and TRBJ2-5; maybe TRBD1 (5 bases). The CDR3 is 14 residues long. V lost 1 base to trimming and J lost 4 bases, with 11 bases between them. From germline, CDR1 is SGHNT and CDR2 YYREEE (reference sequence).

The chain has TRBV18 and TRBJ2-1; TRBD1 aligns across 8 bases. Germline loops: CDR1 KGHSH, CDR2 LQKENI. The CDR3 sequence is 16 residues long. The junction had 6 bases not matched to a gene; V was cut back by 2 bases and J by 3 bases. The CDR3 loop reads CASSPFTDRGYNEQFF. The CDR3 DNA reads as TGTGCCAGCTCACCATTTACCGACAGGGGCTACAATGAGCAGTTCTTC.

The CDR3 protein is CASSSIAGRGLVTQYF. CDR3 nucleotides: TGTGCCAGCTCTTCGATAGCGGGACGGGGTTTGGTGACGCAGTATTTT. This sequence joins TRBV27 and TRBJ2-3; TRBD2 agrees at 8 bases. V lost 8 bases, J lost 9 bases, and 19 bases stayed unmatched. The germline CDR1 and CDR2 sequences are MNHEY and SMNVEV (reference sequence). The CDR3 sequence is 16 residues long.

The chain links TRBV4-2 to TRBJ2-1; 8 nucleotides align to TRBD2. The CDR3 spans 16 residues. Losses at the gene ends were 3 bases for V and 4 bases for J; bases not matched to a gene: 8. The germline V gene encodes CDR1 LGHNA and CDR2 YNFKEQ. CDR3 in amino acids: CASSQGLAGPYNEQFF. The DNA of the CDR3 is TGTGCCAGCAGCCAGGGGCTAGCGGGTCCTTACAATGAGCAGTTCTTC.

The chain has TRBV19 and TRBJ2-1; the D is unclear. Trimming pared 5 bases from V and 4 bases from J, leaving 9 bases between. CDR3 length: 13 residues. Germline CDR1 LNHDA, CDR2 SQIVND (reference sequence). CDR3 sequence (DNA): TGTGCCAGTAGTGGTCTACTTTACAATGAGCAGTTCTTC. Its protein product is CASSGLLYNEQFF.

There are a few counts of this clone. This chain links TRBV10-3 with TRBJ2-2, with TRBD1 matching over 7 bases. This CDR3 has 17 amino acids. CDR1 is ENHRY and CDR2 is SYGVKD in the germline V gene. Unmatched junction bases numbered 12, after V lost 3 bases and J lost 5 bases. In DNA form, the CDR3 reads TGTGCCATCAGTGAAGACAGGGCACCTCAAGGGACCGGGGAGCTGTTTTTT. Its translation: CAISEDRAPQGTGELFF.

The chain employs TRBV7-8 and TRBJ2-1; TRBD2 matches at 7 bases. CDR3 length equals 15 residues. Germline V gene lookup returns CDR1 SGHVS and CDR2 FQNEAQ. The J segment lost 2 bases and the V segment lost 6 bases, leaving 7 bases of the junction unmatched. CDR3 DNA sequence: TGTGCCAGCAGTCAAGGTCGGGGGGCCTACAATGAGCAGTTCTTC. Encoded protein: CASSQGRGAYNEQFF.

This sequence joins TRBV11-2 and TRBJ1-5; D remains unclear. Germline V CDR1 and CDR2: SGHAT, FQNNGV. Deletions cut 5 bases from V and 1 base from J, with 12 bases between. The CDR3 length is 15 residues. In nucleotides, the CDR3 is TGTGCCAGCAGCCCCCGTGGAGGGAGCAATCAGCCCCAGCATTTT. Its translation is CASSPRGGSNQPQHF.

The V call is TRBV2, the J call TRBJ2-7; TRBD1 matches 9 bases. The CDR3 contains 15 residues. The junction had 11 bases not matched to a gene; V was cut back by 6 bases and J by 5 bases. Per germline, CDR1 SNHLY and CDR2 FYNNEI. The CDR3 DNA is TGTGCCAGCAGGGAGGGGACAGGGAAGTTCAACGAGCAGTACTTC. Amino acids: CASREGTGKFNEQYF.

The V and J genes are TRBV18 and TRBJ2-7, with TRBD1 matching over 8 bases. Germline values: CDR1 KGHSH, CDR2 LQKENI. The ends lost 4 bases at V and 5 bases at J; junction bases unmatched: 16. There are 17 residues in the CDR3. The CDR3 loop reads CASSRSPDQGQGNEQYF. DNA of the CDR3: TGTGCCAGCTCACGATCACCCGACCAAGGACAGGGTAACGAGCAGTACTTC.

The chain employs TRBV19 and TRBJ2-3; 11 nucleotides align to TRBD2. The CDR3 is 17 amino acids. Per the germline V gene, CDR1 is LNHDA and CDR2 is SQIVND (reference sequence). Trimming took 4 bases from V and 0 from J; bases not matched to a gene: 6. This CDR3 is CASSTLTSGGSTDTQYF. The CDR3 DNA sequence: TGTGCCAGTAGTACCCTTACTAGCGGGGGCAGCACAGATACGCAGTATTTT.

The chain joins TRBV7-2 to TRBJ2-5; 11 bases are shared with TRBD1. The CDR3 has 15 amino acids. Looked up from germline, CDR1 is SGHTA and CDR2 is FQGNSA. V lost 5 bases and J lost 4; bases outside the gene matches: 6. The CDR3 DNA reads TGTGCCAGCAGCCGGGACAGGGGGTTAGGAGAGACCCAGTACTTC. It specifies CASSRDRGLGETQYF.

In DNA, the CDR3 is TGTGCCAGCAGTCTGGGACAGGGGGCGGCAACCGGGGAGCTGTTTTTT. Its translation is CASSLGQGAATGELFF. This sequence joins TRBV27 and TRBJ2-2; the match to TRBD1 covers 12 bases. The CDR3 runs 16 residues. Trimming cost V 5 bases and J 5 bases; bases outside gene matches: 6. Germline lookup yields CDR1 MNHEY and CDR2 SMNVEV (reference sequence).

The chain couples TRBV4-1 to TRBJ2-7; weak D call: TRBD2 (6 bases). The CDR3 contains 17 residues. Germline V gene lookup returns CDR1 MGHRA and CDR2 YSYEKL. The V and J ends lost 0 bases and 9 bases respectively, with 24 bases between them. The CDR3 bases are TGCGCCAGCAGCCAAGAGCGGTCCGGGGCGGGGCCGGGGCGGCAGTACTTC. Amino acids: CASSQERSGAGPGRQYF.

The J gene is TRBJ2-5, the V gene TRBV3-1 (or the pseudogene TRBV3-2), with 7 bases aligning to TRBD2. V lost 1 base to trimming and J lost 3 bases; unmatched junction nucleotides: 2. The germline gives CDR1 LGHDT, CDR2 YNNKEL (reference sequence). The CDR3 is 14 amino acids. The CDR3, as DNA: TGTGCCAGCAGCCAAGGTGCGGGGGAAGAGACCCAGTACTTC. This sequence encodes CASSQGAGEETQYF.

Remarks on this clone: At one of its ends the junction is not consistent with the germline gene, which may arise from a read error. The rearrangement uses TRBV7-7 and TRBJ2-5; D might be TRBD1 (6 bases). Per the germline V gene, CDR1 is SSHAT and CDR2 is FNYEAQ (reference sequence). The CDR3 contains 16 residues. CDR3 sequence reads: CASSLGPTGKSETQYF. The CDR3, as DNA: TGTGCTAGCAGCTTAGGCCCCACAGGGAAGTCAGAGACCCAGTACTTC.

The chain recombines TRBV5-4 with TRBJ1-2; 9 nucleotides line up with TRBD1. From germline, CDR1 is SGHNT and CDR2 YYREEE (reference sequence). V lost 4 bases and J lost 2; bases outside the gene matches: 3. CDR3 length: 14 residues. The CDR3 nucleotides are TGTGCCAGCAGCATGGGACAGGGAAACTATGGCTACACCTTC. Protein product: CASSMGQGNYGYTF.

This clone appeared once. J is TRBJ2-1 and V is TRBV15, with a weak D call TRBD1 (5 bases). The V end was cut by 2 bases, the J end by 5 bases, with 10 bases between. Germline V gene lookup returns CDR1 LNHNV and CDR2 YYDKDF (reference sequence). The length of the CDR3 is 14 residues. CDR3 residues: CATSRNRTHNEQFF. In DNA, the CDR3 is TGTGCCACCAGCAGAAATAGGACACACAATGAGCAGTTCTTC.

V usage is TRBV5-4 and J usage is TRBJ2-3; 7 nucleotides line up with TRBD1. Unmatched junction bases numbered 11, after V lost 3 bases and J lost 4 bases. Germline CDR1 SGHNT, CDR2 YYREEE (reference sequence). CDR3 length equals 16 residues. The CDR3 spells CASSYGPMTGSDTQYF. DNA for the CDR3: TGTGCCAGCAGCTACGGTCCCATGACAGGGTCAGATACGCAGTATTTT. The full variable domain, with the rest looked up from reference TRBV5-4 and TRBJ2-3, is ETGVTQSPTHLIKTRGQQVTLRCSSQSGHNTVSWYQQALGQGPQFIFQYYREEENGRGNFPPRFSGLQFPNYSSELNVNALELDDSALYLCASSYGPMTGSDTQYFGPGTRLTVL.